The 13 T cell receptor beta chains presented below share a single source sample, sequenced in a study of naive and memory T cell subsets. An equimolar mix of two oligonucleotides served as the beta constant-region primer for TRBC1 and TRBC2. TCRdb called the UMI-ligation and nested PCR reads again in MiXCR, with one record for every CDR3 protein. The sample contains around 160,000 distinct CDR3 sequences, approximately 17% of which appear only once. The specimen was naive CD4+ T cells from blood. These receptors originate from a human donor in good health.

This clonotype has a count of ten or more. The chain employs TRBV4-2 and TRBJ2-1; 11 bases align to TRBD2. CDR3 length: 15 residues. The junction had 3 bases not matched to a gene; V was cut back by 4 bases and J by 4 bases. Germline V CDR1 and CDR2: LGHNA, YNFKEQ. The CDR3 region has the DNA TGTGCCAGCAGCCGAGGGACTAGCGGTTACAATGAGCAGTTCTTC. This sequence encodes CASSRGTSGYNEQFF.

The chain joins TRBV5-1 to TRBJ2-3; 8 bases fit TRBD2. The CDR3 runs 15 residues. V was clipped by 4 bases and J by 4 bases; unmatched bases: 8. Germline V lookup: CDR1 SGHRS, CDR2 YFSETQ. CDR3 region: CASSRGLGQSDTQYF. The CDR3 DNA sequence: TGCGCCAGCAGCAGGGGACTAGGACAGTCAGATACGCAGTATTTT.

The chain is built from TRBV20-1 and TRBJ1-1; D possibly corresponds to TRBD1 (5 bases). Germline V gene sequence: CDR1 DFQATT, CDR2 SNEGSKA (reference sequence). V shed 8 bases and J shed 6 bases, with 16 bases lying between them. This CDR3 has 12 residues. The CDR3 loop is CSPSEGSPEAFF. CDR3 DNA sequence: TGCAGTCCGTCCGAGGGGTCCCCTGAAGCTTTCTTT.

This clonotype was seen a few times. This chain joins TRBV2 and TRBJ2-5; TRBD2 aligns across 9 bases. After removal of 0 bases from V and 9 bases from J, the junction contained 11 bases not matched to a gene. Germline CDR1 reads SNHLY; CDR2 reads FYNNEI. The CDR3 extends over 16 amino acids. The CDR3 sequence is CASSEAQLAGVLAQYF. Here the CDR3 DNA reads TGTGCCAGCAGTGAAGCGCAATTAGCGGGAGTGCTGGCCCAGTACTTC.

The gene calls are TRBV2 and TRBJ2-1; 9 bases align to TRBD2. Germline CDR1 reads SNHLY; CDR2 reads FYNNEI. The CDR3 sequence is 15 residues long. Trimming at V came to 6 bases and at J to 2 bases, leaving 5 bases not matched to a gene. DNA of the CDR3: TGTGCCAGCAGCGGGGGACTAGCTGCCTACAATGAGCAGTTCTTC. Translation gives CASSGGLAAYNEQFF.

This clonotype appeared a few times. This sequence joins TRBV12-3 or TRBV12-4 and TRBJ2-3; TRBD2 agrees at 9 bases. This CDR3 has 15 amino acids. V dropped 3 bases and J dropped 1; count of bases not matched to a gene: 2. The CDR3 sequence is CASSFPSGGTDTQYF. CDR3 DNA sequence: TGTGCCAGCAGTTTTCCTAGCGGGGGCACAGATACGCAGTATTTT.

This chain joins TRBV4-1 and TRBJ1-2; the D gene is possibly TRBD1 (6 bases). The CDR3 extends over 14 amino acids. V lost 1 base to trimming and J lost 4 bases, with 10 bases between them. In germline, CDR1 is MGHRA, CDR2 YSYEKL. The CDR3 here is CASSQVLGGYGYTF. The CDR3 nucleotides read TGCGCCAGCAGCCAAGTTTTAGGGGGCTATGGCTACACCTTC.

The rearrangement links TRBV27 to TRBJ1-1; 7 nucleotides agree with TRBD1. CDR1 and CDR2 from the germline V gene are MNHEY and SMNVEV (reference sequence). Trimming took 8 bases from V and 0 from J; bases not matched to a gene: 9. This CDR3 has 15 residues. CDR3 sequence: CASVKKDRVNTEAFF. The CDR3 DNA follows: TGTGCCAGCGTTAAAAAAGACAGGGTGAACACTGAAGCTTTCTTT.

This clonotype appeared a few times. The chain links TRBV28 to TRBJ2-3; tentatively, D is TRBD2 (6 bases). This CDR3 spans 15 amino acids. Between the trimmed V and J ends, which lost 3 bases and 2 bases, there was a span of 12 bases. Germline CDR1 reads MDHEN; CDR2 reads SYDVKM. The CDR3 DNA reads TGTGCCAGCAGTTTCCCGGGGGTCCTCACAGATACGCAGTATTTT. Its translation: CASSFPGVLTDTQYF. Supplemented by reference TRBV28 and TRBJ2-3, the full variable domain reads DVKVTQSSRYLVKRTGEKVFLECVQDMDHENMFWYRQDPGLGLRLIYFSYDVKMKEKGDIPEGYSVSREKKERFSLILESASTNQTSMYLCASSFPGVLTDTQYFGPGTRLTVL.

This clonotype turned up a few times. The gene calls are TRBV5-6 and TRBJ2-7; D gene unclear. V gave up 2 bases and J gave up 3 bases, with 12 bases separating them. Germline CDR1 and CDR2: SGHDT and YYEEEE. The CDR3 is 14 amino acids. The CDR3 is CASSFYRRYYEQYF. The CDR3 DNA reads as TGTGCCAGCAGCTTTTACAGAAGATACTACGAGCAGTACTTC.

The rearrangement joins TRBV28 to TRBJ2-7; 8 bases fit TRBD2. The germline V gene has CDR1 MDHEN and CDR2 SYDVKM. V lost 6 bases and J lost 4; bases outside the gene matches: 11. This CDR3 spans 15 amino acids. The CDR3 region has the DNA TGTGCCAGCAGAGCTCCCGGGACTAGAGGTTACGAGCAGTACTTC. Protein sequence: CASRAPGTRGYEQYF.

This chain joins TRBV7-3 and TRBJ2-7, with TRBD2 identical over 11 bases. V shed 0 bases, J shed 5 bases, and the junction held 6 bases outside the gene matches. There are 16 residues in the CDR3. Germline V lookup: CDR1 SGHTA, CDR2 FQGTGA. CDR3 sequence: CASSLTTSGSVHEQYF. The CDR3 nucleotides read TGTGCCAGCAGCTTAACCACTAGCGGGAGTGTCCACGAGCAGTACTTC.

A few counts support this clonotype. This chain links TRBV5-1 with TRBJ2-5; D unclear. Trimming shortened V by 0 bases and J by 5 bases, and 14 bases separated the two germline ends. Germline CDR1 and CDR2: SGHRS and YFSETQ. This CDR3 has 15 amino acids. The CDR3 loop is CASSLVPAQRETQYF. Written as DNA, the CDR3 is TGCGCCAGCAGCTTGGTACCAGCGCAGAGGGAGACCCAGTACTTC. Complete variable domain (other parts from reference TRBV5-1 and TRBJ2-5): KAGVTQTPRYLIKTRGQQVTLSCSPISGHRSVSWYQQTPGQGLQFLFEYFSETQRNKGNFPGRFSGRQFSNSRSEMNVSTLELGDSALYLCASSLVPAQRETQYFGPGTRLLVL.